The TCR beta chain described here comes from a study of human T cells and chemical hapten exposure. Study in general: On approximately 2 cm by approximately 2 cm of upper inner arm skin, sensitization was performed with 2% DPC. Patients, mostly women, had alopecia areata, alopecia totalis or alopecia universalis.

Attachment of unique molecular identifiers to individual cDNA molecules was performed in the library. Using its own MiXCR run on the RACE reads, TCRdb lists one record per CDR3 protein. The sample carries about 120,000 distinct CDR3 sequences, about 13% recorded once. Germline V gene lookup returns CDR1 SGHTA and CDR2 FQGNSA. After removal of 5 bases from V and 2 bases from J, the junction contained 9 bases not matched to a gene. CDR3 length: 16 residues. The sample holds a few counts of this clonotype. Its antigen is unidentified. General study findings and limits: It should be noted that donors had alopecia, so their immune response may differ from healthy people's.

Time point given: pre-sensitization, week 0. Treatment meaning: therapeutic diphenylcyclopropenone sensitization with weekly scalp DPC. This TCR came from a woman aged 18-35 years with alopecia areata. Some clones in this sample may be carry-over from other donors' samples. The rearrangement links TRBV7-2 to TRBJ2-1; 7 nucleotides match TRBD2. This specimen was whole blood, taken in connection with sensitization to the hapten diphenylcyclopropenone (DPC). CDR3 in amino acids: CASSPRRRGTYNEQFF. CDR3 DNA: TGTGCCAGCAGCCCCCGTCGGCGGGGGACCTACAATGAGCAGTTCTTC.